Only one count was recorded for the clone carrying this T cell receptor beta chain. These data originate in a study of blood T cell repertoires in COVID-19. Background on the study: Researchers got acute and convalescent COVID-19 samples from the United States, Italy and Spain. T cells, B-cell-depleted T cells, or PBMCs supplied cDNA or gDNA.

The germline V gene encodes CDR1 MNHNY and CDR2 SVGAGI (reference sequence). This CDR3 has 19 amino acids. Trimming cost V 5 bases and J 0 bases, with 23 bases left between them. Original methodology: Cell counts per sample came from amplifying reference gene primers. This table comes from immunoSEQ multiplex PCR, and its TCRdb copy is limited to in-frame clones, with some not included. The DNA gave D and trimming, while V, J and clone size come from that table. This sample has roughly 90,000 clones, with 75% to 90% found just once. The gene calls are TRBV6-6 and TRBJ1-5; D gene uncertain. Source material: peripheral blood. The clonotype comes from a human donor with active COVID-19. The donor label of this sample is uncertain. CDR3 nucleotide sequence: TGTGCCAGCAGTCCCTGGGAGGGCTTAGGAGCAGCTAGCAATCAGCCCCAGCATTTT. Protein sequence: CASSPWEGLGAASNQPQHF.